Listed below are T cell receptor beta chains from one sample, sequenced in a study of T cell repertoires in cytomegalovirus infection. One entry per CDR3 protein results from TCRdb running MiXCR on the reads. This table has a few hundred thousand distinct CDR3 sequences, roughly 10% appearing once. Input material: PBMCs. The source is a human donor in good health (CMV status not recorded). Some clones in this sample may be carry-over from other donors' samples. Both conserved end residues are part of each CDR3. The order of the fields is J gene, V gene, D gene, CDR3 length, CDR3 protein. The D gene is left open where the match is weak.

>TRBJ2-5|TRBV20-1|TRBD1|16
CSARVVQGSLQETQYF
>TRBJ1-1|TRBV7-2|NA|15
CASSLGVGRGTEAFF
>TRBJ1-2|TRBV7-2|NA|15
CASSLFAGTNYGYTF
>TRBJ1-6|TRBV5-1|NA|16
CASSLVEGGGNSPLHF
>TRBJ1-3|TRBV7-2|NA|15
CASSLRGGSGNTIYF
>TRBJ2-5|TRBV20-1|TRBD2|16
CSARGTSGRLVPTQYF
>TRBJ2-7|TRBV28|NA|10
CASMSYEQYF
>TRBJ2-2|TRBV19|TRBD2|16
CASSMLSGTNTGELFF
>TRBJ2-7|TRBV7-2|TRBD1|18
CASSLRDRAHQLAYEQYF
>TRBJ1-6|TRBV12-3/TRBV12-4|NA|13
CASSPTYNSPLHF
>TRBJ1-6|TRBV7-2|NA|16
CAILRAGDTRDSPLHF
>TRBJ2-3|TRBV9|NA|15
CASSPRQGGADTQYF
>TRBJ1-2|TRBV6-2/TRBV6-3|NA|14
CASTYSGRTYGYTF
>TRBJ1-5|TRBV5-6|NA|15
CASSLGGHSNQPQHF
>TRBJ2-1|TRBV6-2/TRBV6-3|TRBD1|18
CASSTGLRRDSNYNEQFF
>TRBJ2-2|TRBV7-8|TRBD1|15
CASSKAHRGNGELFF
>TRBJ1-1|TRBV28|NA|13
CANQRGPGTEAFF
>TRBJ2-3|TRBV30|TRBD1|12
CAWKQGAGWQYF
>TRBJ2-1|TRBV27|TRBD2|18
CASSSISAIAGGGGEQFF
>TRBJ1-1|TRBV28|NA|12
CASTIADRRAFF
>TRBJ2-1|TRBV5-6|NA|16
CASSPTPRISYNEQFF
>TRBJ2-7|TRBV6-2/TRBV6-3|TRBD2|16
CASSYSASGTTYEQYF
>TRBJ2-7|TRBV20-1|NA|13
CSASSGLSYEQYF
>TRBJ1-6|TRBV12-3/TRBV12-4|TRBD1|14
CASSPTGGYAPLHF
>TRBJ1-3|TRBV7-2|TRBD1|19
CASSLNGRGLFSGGNTIYF
>TRBJ1-1|TRBV4-2|NA|16
CASSQDSGTRNTEAFF
>TRBJ1-2|TRBV28|NA|12
CASSSRTLGYTF
>TRBJ2-1|TRBV6-1|TRBD2|15
CASSYRGGAYNEQFF
>TRBJ2-7|TRBV11-2|TRBD1|17
CASSFQGQGAGTGEQYF
>TRBJ2-5|TRBV29-1|TRBD1|12
CSGRQGEETQYF
>TRBJ2-3|TRBV7-6|NA|17
CASSSRPPRERGDTQYF
>TRBJ1-6|TRBV29-1|TRBD1|13
CSVRDREFSPLHF
>TRBJ2-1|TRBV19|TRBD1|17
CASSTDQGQGDYNEQFF
>TRBJ2-1|TRBV15|NA|12
CATSRVGNEQFF
>TRBJ1-1|TRBV7-6|NA|13
CASSWDASTEAFF